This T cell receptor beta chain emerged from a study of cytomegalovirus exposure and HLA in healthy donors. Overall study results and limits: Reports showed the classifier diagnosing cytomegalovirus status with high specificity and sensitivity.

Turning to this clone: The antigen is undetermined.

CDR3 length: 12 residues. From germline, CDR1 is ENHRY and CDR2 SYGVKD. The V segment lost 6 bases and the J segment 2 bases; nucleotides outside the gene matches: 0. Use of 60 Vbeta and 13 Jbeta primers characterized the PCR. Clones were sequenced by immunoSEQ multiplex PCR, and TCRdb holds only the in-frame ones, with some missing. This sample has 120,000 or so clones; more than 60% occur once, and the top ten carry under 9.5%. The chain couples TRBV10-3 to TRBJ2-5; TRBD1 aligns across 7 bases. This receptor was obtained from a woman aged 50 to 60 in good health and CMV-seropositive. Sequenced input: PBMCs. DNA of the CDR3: TGTGCCATCAGGGACAGGCAAGAGACCCAGTACTTC. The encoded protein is CAIRDRQETQYF.